The entry below gives a single T cell receptor beta chain sequence along with its context. This receptor's antigen is unknown. No base quality values were provided; no much bigger clone lies one nucleotide off. The CDR3 numbers 15 residues from cysteine through phenylalanine. The entry retains the CDR3 DNA only, 45 bases that are in frame from base 1. V is pared back by 10 bases and J by 10 bases, with 23 bases lying between the germline termini. According to the germline V gene, CDR1 reads SGHNT and CDR2 reads YENEEA. These data come from a study of TIL therapy for anti-PD-1-resistant metastatic lung cancer (dated by TCRdb to the early 2020s). About the full investigation: Before any PD-1/PD-L1 blockade was given, tumors were harvested, nivolumab was then administered, and patients who progressed went on to receive lymphodepletion, an infusion of expanded TIL, and IL-2. T cell receptor beta sequencing of tumor and peripheral blood served to follow clonotypes across the tumor, the expanded TIL product, and serial blood samples. Enrolled patients had a median age of around 50 years (range about 38-75) and a median tumor PD-L1 proportion score of less than 7.5%. The cohort was composed predominantly of lung adenocarcinoma, with a few EGFR-mutant and two ALK-rearranged tumors included, and half of patients were identified as current or former smokers. A median non-synonymous tumor mutation burden of around 1.5 mutations per megabase was determined across the cohort by whole-exome sequencing.

The sample's time point label is to be understood as: pre-treatment sample, taken before nivolumab and TIL therapy. Between late 2017 and early 2020, a dual-center phase I trial enrolled adults who had stage 4 NSCLC. Samples came from a single-arm, open-label phase I trial of tumor-infiltrating lymphocyte therapy with nivolumab in advanced non-small cell lung cancer. Blood mononuclear cells were isolated from EDTA tubes by Ficoll gradient and were snap-frozen as pellets, and DNA was extracted with a Qiagen mini-prep kit. Overall study outcomes, separate from this receptor: Generalizability was limited because the cohort was highly selected, with more treatment-naive, never-smoker and oncogene-addicted patients included than is typical. The study protocol defined all tumor marker inferences as exploratory. The baseline peripheral repertoire was partially replaced by infused TIL clonotypes, which then decayed over months, and no apparent association between persistence and response was found.

The immunoSEQ v3 hsTCRB kit was used to amplify TCR beta CDR3 regions from genomic DNA through bias-controlled multiplex PCR. The TCR libraries were sequenced on an Illumina NextSeq 500 to about 2.1 million read pairs for survey level or about 4.5-6 million read pairs for deep level. In the source study's methods: V, D and J genes were assigned, non-productive sequences were removed, and clonality was reported by immunoSEQ Analyzer software. Repertoires of infused TIL and blood were compared using productive Simpson clonality and the Morisita overlap index of productive TRB rearrangements. The absolute count of a clonotype in blood was estimated by multiplying the lymphocyte count by the CD3+ fraction and by the productive frequency of the clone. Entries here come from immuneACCESS through TCRdb and include only in-frame sequences with V and J called. Some clones fail to appear in such tables; in the studies checked, an unresolved V gene covers under half of the shortfall, and the cause of the remainder is unknown. The V and J calls and clone size were taken over from that table, and D and trimming were inferred from the DNA. The sample data list approximately 57,000 clones, and roughly four fifths of these were observed just once. The ten largest clones represent roughly 3% of the sample.

Sequencing was performed on blood, taken at baseline. The chain is made from TRBV11-3 and TRBJ1-6; a tentative D match to TRBD1 spans 5 bases. This sequence was found in a person between 30 and 80 years old with non-small cell lung cancer. The CDR3 protein sequence reads: CAMQLPQGEGSPLHF. The DNA is TGTGCCATGCAACTACCTCAGGGAGAAGGGTCACCCCTCCACTTT. The full variable domain, completed from the reference TRBV11-3 and TRBJ1-6 proteins outside the CDR3, reads EAGVVQSPRYKIIEKKQPVAFWCNPISGHNTLYWYLQNLGQGPELLIRYENEEAVDDSQLPKDRFSAERLKGVDSTLKIQPAELGDSAVYLCAMQLPQGEGSPLHFGNGTRLTVT.